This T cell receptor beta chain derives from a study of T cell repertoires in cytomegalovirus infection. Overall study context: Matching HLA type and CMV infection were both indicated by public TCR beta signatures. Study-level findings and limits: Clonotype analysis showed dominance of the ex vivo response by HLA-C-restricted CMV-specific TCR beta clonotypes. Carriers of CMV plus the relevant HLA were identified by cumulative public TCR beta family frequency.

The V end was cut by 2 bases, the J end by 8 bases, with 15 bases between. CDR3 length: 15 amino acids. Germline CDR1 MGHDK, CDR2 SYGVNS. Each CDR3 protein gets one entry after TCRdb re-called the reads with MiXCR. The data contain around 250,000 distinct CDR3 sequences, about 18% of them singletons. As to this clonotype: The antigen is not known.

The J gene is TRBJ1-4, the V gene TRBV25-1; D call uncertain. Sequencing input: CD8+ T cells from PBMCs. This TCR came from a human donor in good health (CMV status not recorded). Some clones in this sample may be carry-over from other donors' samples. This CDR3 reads CASSEPVNVGEKLFF. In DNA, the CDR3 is TGTGCCAGCAGTGAACCCGTAAATGTAGGAGAAAAACTGTTTTTT.